Below, 18 T cell receptor beta chains from the same sample are listed, as sequenced in a study of cytomegalovirus exposure and HLA in healthy donors. The PCR used 60 Vbeta and 13 Jbeta primers. Generated by immunoSEQ multiplex PCR, the TCRdb table keeps only in-frame clones and is missing some. The repertoire holds 150,000 or so clones, with approximately 80% as singletons. Specimen: PBMCs. The receptors were sampled from a young man in good health and CMV-seronegative.

The V and J genes are TRBV7-9 and TRBJ2-1; 10 nucleotides match TRBD1. CDR3 size: 15 residues. Germline lookup yields CDR1 SEHNR and CDR2 FQNEAQ (reference sequence). V was pared by 4 bases and J by 4 bases, with 4 bases of the junction left unmatched. The chain's CDR3 is CASSSPGQGYNEQFF. In nucleotides, the CDR3 is TGTGCCAGCAGCTCCCCGGGACAGGGGTACAATGAGCAGTTCTTC.

The rearrangement uses TRBV5-5 and TRBJ2-5; D possibly corresponds to TRBD1 (5 bases). The CDR3 totals 14 residues. V shed 0 bases and J shed 2 bases, with 8 bases lying between them. The germline gives CDR1 SGHKS, CDR2 YYEKEE (reference sequence). CDR3 loop: CASSLAAGQETQYF. The CDR3 DNA reads TGTGCCAGCAGCTTGGCAGCAGGGCAAGAGACCCAGTACTTC.

This clone has just one count. The gene calls are TRBV18 and TRBJ2-7, with 7 positions matching TRBD1. J gave up 0 bases and V 6 bases, and 8 bases lay outside the gene matches. CDR1 is KGHSH, CDR2 LQKENI, per germline. The CDR3 sequence is 15 residues long. The CDR3 protein is CASSPGTVSSYEQYF. In DNA form, the CDR3 reads TGTGCCAGCTCCCCTGGGACAGTGAGCTCCTACGAGCAGTACTTC.

This chain joins TRBV27 and TRBJ2-7; D unclear. V lost 3 bases to trimming and J lost 2 bases, with 17 bases between them. Germline loops: CDR1 MNHEY, CDR2 SMNVEV (reference sequence). The CDR3 contains 16 residues. The CDR3 loop reads CASSFRTEAAPYEQYF. CDR3 nucleotides: TGTGCCAGCAGTTTTAGAACCGAGGCAGCCCCCTACGAGCAGTACTTC.

This chain links TRBV7-9 with TRBJ1-4, with 7 bases fitting TRBD1. This CDR3 region has 15 residues. From germline, CDR1 is SEHNR and CDR2 FQNEAQ (reference sequence). The ends lost 5 bases at V and 7 bases at J; junction bases unmatched: 10. Here the CDR3 reads CASSLGQADREKLFF. In nucleotides, the CDR3 is TGTGCCAGCAGCCTCGGACAGGCCGATCGTGAAAAACTGTTTTTT. Variable domain in full (rest from reference TRBV7-9 and TRBJ1-4): DTGVSQNPRHKITKRGQNVTFRCDPISEHNRLYWYRQTLGQGPEFLTYFQNEAQLEKSRLLSDRFSAERPKGSFSTLEIQRTEQGDSAMYLCASSLGQADREKLFFGSGTQLSVL.

The chain uses TRBV11-1 and TRBJ2-5, with 12 bases fitting TRBD2. J lost 2 bases, V lost 1 base, and 8 bases had no gene match. CDR1 and CDR2 from the germline V gene are SGHAT and FQDESV (reference sequence). CDR3 size: 18 residues. Written as DNA, the CDR3 is TGTGCCAGCAGCTTAGAGCTCGGACTAGCGGGGAGTCAAGAGACCCAGTACTTC. Translated: CASSLELGLAGSQETQYF.

This sequence joins TRBV9 and TRBJ2-5; TRBD2 matches at 10 bases. The ends lost 4 bases at V and 2 bases at J; junction bases unmatched: 8. Germline loops: CDR1 SGDLS, CDR2 YYNGEE. The CDR3 contains 16 residues. The CDR3 here is CASSSTGTSVQETQYF. DNA of the CDR3: TGTGCCAGCAGCAGCACCGGGACTAGCGTTCAAGAGACCCAGTACTTC.

J is TRBJ2-2 and V is TRBV10-3; no reliable D call. The V gene lost 10 bases and the J gene lost 5 bases, with 17 bases spanning the gap. The germline V gene encodes CDR1 ENHRY and CDR2 SYGVKD. The CDR3 consists of 14 residues. As DNA, the CDR3 is TGTGCCAGCAGGCCGGGTTCGAGTACCGGGGAGCTGTTTTTT. Its translation: CASRPGSSTGELFF.

The chain couples TRBV10-1 to TRBJ2-5; the D is unclear. The germline CDR1 and CDR2 sequences are WNHNN and SYGVQD (reference sequence). The CDR3 length is 12 residues. Between the trimmed V and J ends, which lost 1 base and 9 bases, there was a span of 9 bases. CDR3 amino acids: CASSEYTFSQYF. The DNA of the CDR3 is TGCGCCAGCAGTGAGTATACTTTCTCCCAGTACTTC.

The chain has TRBV28 and TRBJ2-3, with 8 nucleotides matching TRBD2. V dropped 6 bases and J dropped 6; count of bases not matched to a gene: 14. The CDR3 is made up of 16 amino acids. CDR1 and CDR2 (germline): MDHEN, SYDVKM. CDR3 amino acids: CASRNFGIAGTDTQYF. As DNA, the CDR3 is TGTGCCAGCAGGAATTTTGGAATAGCGGGGACGGATACGCAGTATTTT.

This clone has a handful of counts. The rearrangement joins TRBV28 to TRBJ1-5; D not resolved. The CDR3 has 15 amino acids. Germline values: CDR1 MDHEN, CDR2 SYDVKM. V was shortened by 1 base and J by 1 base, with 8 bases between the two germline ends. As DNA, the CDR3 is TGTGCCAGCAGTTTATCGGGGAAGAGCAATCAGCCCCAGCATTTT. It encodes CASSLSGKSNQPQHF.

The V and J genes are TRBV7-9 and TRBJ2-5, with a possible D match to TRBD1 (6 bases). The end of the DNA fits TRBJ2-7 better, so the J call may be wrong. The CDR3 is made up of 14 amino acids. Per the germline V gene, CDR1 is SEHNR and CDR2 is FQNEAQ (reference sequence). CDR3 region: CASSSSTGQTEQYF. The CDR3 DNA reads TGTGCCAGCAGCTCGAGTACCGGACAGACCGAGCAGTACTTC.

This clone appeared once. The V gene is TRBV19, the J gene TRBJ1-4; D remains ambiguous. V gave up 8 bases and J gave up 7 bases, with 20 bases separating them. The CDR3 totals 15 residues. The germline V gene has CDR1 LNHDA and CDR2 SQIVND (reference sequence). CDR3 nucleotides: TGTGCCAGTGCCACCCCCGGGAGGGAGGGTGAAAAACTGTTTTTT. It codes for CASATPGREGEKLFF.

The chain links TRBV6-5 to TRBJ1-2; no clear D gene. Trimming left V 5 bases short and J 8 bases short, with 15 bases between. The CDR3 extends over 13 amino acids. Per the germline V gene, CDR1 is MNHEY and CDR2 is SVGAGI. The CDR3 loop reads CASSPLGGSGYTF. The CDR3 DNA follows: TGTGCCAGCAGTCCCCTCGGAGGGAGCGGCTACACCTTC.

The chain links TRBV7-8 to TRBJ2-7; 10 positions match TRBD1. V dropped 3 bases and J dropped 4; count of bases not matched to a gene: 6. Germline V CDR1 and CDR2: SGHVS, FQNEAQ. The CDR3 sequence is 15 residues long. The CDR3 protein is CASSFGGTGVYEQYF. CDR3 nucleotides: TGTGCCAGCAGCTTCGGGGGGACAGGGGTTTACGAGCAGTACTTC.

The CDR3 sequence is CASTPDRGYSNQPQHF. The CDR3 DNA sequence: TGTGCCAGCACCCCCGACCGGGGGTATAGCAATCAGCCCCAGCATTTT. This chain connects TRBV6-6 to TRBJ1-5, with D tentatively TRBD1 (5 bases). Looked up from germline, CDR1 is MNHNY and CDR2 is SVGAGI (reference sequence). Trimming left V 7 bases short and J 0 bases short, with 16 bases between. This CDR3 contains 16 residues.

The chain combines TRBV28 with TRBJ2-1; D is ambiguous. Germline V gene lookup returns CDR1 MDHEN and CDR2 SYDVKM. There are 13 residues in the CDR3. The ends were cut back, 1 base at V and 15 bases at J, with 16 bases in the middle. The CDR3: CASSLSVGALLFF. The CDR3 DNA sequence: TGTGCCAGCAGTTTATCGGTCGGTGCGCTGCTGTTCTTC.

As for this clone: The junction departs from germline at one end; a sequencing error may be responsible. The rearrangement joins TRBV7-9 to TRBJ2-5, with 13 nucleotides matching TRBD2. CDR1 and CDR2 from the germline V gene are SEHNR and FQNEAQ (reference sequence). The CDR3 extends over 16 amino acids. In DNA form, the CDR3 reads TGTTCCAGCAGCTCTACTAGCGGGAGGGCCCAAGAGACCCAGTACTTC. It encodes CSSSSTSGRAQETQYF.